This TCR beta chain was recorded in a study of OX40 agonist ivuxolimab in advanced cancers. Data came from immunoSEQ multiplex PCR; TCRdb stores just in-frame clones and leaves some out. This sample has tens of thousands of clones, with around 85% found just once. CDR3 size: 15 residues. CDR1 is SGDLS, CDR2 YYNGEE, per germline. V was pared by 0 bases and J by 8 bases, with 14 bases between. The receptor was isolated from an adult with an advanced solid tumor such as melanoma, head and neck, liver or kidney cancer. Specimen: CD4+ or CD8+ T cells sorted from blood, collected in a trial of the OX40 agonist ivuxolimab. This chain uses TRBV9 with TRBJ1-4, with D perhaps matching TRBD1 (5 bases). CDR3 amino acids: CASSVGGTRGEKLFF. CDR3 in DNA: TGTGCCAGCAGCGTAGGAGGGACCCGAGGGGAAAAACTGTTTTTT.